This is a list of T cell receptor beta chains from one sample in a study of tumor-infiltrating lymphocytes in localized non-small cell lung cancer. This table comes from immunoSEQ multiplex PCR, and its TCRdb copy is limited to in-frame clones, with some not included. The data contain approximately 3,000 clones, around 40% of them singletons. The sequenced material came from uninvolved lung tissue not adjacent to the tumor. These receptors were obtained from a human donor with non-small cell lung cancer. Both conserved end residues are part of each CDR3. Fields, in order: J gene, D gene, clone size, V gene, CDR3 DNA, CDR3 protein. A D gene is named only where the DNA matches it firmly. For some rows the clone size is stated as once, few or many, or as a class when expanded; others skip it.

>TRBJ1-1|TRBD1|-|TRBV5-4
TGTGCCAGCAGCGGGGGACAGCACATGAACACTGAAGCTTTCTTT
CASSGGQHMNTEAFF
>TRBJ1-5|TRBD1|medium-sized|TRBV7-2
TGTGCCAGCAGCTTACAGGGGGGAGATCAGCCCCAGCATTTT
CASSLQGGDQPQHF
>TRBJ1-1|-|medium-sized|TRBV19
TGTGCCAGTAGGTTATCGGGAACTGAAGCTTTCTTT
CASRLSGTEAFF
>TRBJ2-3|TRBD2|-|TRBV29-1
TGCAGCGTTGACTCACTAGCGGATAGCACAGATACGCAGTATTTT
CSVDSLADSTDTQYF
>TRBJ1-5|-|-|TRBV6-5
TGTGCCAGCAGTGCTCAGGGTGTGGATCAGCCCCAGCATTTT
CASSAQGVDQPQHF
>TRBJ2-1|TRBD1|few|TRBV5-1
TGCGCCAGCAGCATCGGACAGGTGTACAATGAGCAGTTCTTC
CASSIGQVYNEQFF
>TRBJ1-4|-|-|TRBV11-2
TGTGCCAGCAGCTTTACGGACAGTTATAATGAAAAACTGTTTTTT
CASSFTDSYNEKLFF
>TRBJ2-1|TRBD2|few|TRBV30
TGTGCCTGGGACCGCCGACTAGCGGTGCCGTTCTTC
CAWDRRLAVPFF
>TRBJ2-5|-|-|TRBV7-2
TGTGCCAGCAGCCATGACAGCCAAGAGACCCAGTACTTC
CASSHDSQETQYF
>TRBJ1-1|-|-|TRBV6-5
TGTGCCAGCCGGATGAACACTGAAGCTTTCTTT
CASRMNTEAFF
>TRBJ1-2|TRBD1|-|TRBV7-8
TGTGCCAGCAGCCCCCGGACAGGTGCCTTTACCTATGGCTACACCTTC
CASSPRTGAFTYGYTF
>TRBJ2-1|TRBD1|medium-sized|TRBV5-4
TGTGCCAGCAGCCAGAACAGGGGCCTAAACAATGAGCAGTTCTTC
CASSQNRGLNNEQFF
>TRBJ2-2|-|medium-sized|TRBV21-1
TGTGCCAGCAGCAGAGACAGGGATGCCGGGGAGCTGTTTTTT
CASSRDRDAGELFF
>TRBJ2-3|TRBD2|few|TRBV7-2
TGTGCCAGCAGCCCCCGGTTGACTAGCGGGGATACGCAGTATTTT
CASSPRLTSGDTQYF
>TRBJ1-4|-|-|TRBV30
TGTGCCTGGAGCGCCTTGGGGGTTAACGAAAAACTGTTTTTT
CAWSALGVNEKLFF
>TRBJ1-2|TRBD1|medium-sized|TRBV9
TGTGCCAGCAGCGTAGCGGGGGACAGGGGGGATTATGGCTACACCTTC
CASSVAGDRGDYGYTF
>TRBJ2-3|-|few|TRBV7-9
TGTGCCAGCAGCTCCTCTTGGACCACAGATACGCAGTATTTT
CASSSSWTTDTQYF
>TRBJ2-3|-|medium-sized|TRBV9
TGTGCCAGCAGCCTACGGGCGGGGCTAGATACGCAGTATTTT
CASSLRAGLDTQYF
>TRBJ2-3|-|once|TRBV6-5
TGTGCCACCCAAAAGACAGATACGCAGTATTTT
CATQKTDTQYF
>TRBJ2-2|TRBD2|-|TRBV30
TGTGCCTGGAGACTAGCGGGAGTTGTCGGGCTGTTTTTT
CAWRLAGVVGLFF
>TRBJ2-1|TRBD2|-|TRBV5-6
TGTGCCAGCAGCCTTCCGGGACTAGTGATTAGTGAGCAGTTCTTC
CASSLPGLVISEQFF
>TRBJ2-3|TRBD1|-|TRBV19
TGTGCCACCCGACAGGGGAGCCCAGATACGCAGTATTTT
CATRQGSPDTQYF
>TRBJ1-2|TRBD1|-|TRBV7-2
TGTGCCAGCAGCTACGACAGGGGCTATGGCTACACCTTC
CASSYDRGYGYTF
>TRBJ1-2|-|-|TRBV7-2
TGTGCCGGGGGGGACACCTATGGCTACACCTTC
CAGGDTYGYTF
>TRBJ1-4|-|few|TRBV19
TGTGCCAGTAGCGGACACTTCTCAGTTGTGGATGAAAAACTGTTTTTT
CASSGHFSVVDEKLFF
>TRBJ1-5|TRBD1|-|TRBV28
TGTGCCAGCATCCCCGATACAGCAGGGGGGTGGTTTCAGCCCCAGCATTTT
CASIPDTAGGWFQPQHF
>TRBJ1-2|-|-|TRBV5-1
TGCGCCAGCAGCTTGGGACAGGCAGTCGATGGCTACACCTTC
CASSLGQAVDGYTF
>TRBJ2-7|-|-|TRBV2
TGTGCCAGCAGTCCCCAGACAGGCCCCTTTGAGCAGTACTTC
CASSPQTGPFEQYF
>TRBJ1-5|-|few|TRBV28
TGTGCCAGCAGTACCTGGGGTCTCACTTCGACGGGTAGCAATCAGCCCCAGCATTTT
CASSTWGLTSTGSNQPQHF
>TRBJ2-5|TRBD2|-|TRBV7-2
TGTGCCAGCAGCCCAATGGGACTAGGAAGCGAGACCCAGTACTTC
CASSPMGLGSETQYF
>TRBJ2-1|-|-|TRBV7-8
TGTGCCAGCAGCTCAGTAGCGGCTACCTTATACAATGAGCAGTTCTTC
CASSSVAATLYNEQFF
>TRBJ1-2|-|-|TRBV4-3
TGCGCCAGCAGCCAAGAGCCAGGGAGCAACTATGGCTACACCTTC
CASSQEPGSNYGYTF
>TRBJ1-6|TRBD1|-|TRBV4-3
TGCGCCAGCAGCCAAGATACGCTACCCGGGACAGGGGATCCCTATAATTCACCCCTCCACTTT
CASSQDTLPGTGDPYNSPLHF
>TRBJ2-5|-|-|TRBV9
TGTGCCAGCAGCCGCACACAGGGCCCGGTCGAGACCCAGTACTTC
CASSRTQGPVETQYF
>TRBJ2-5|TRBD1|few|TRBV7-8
TGTGCCAGCAGCTTAGCCCCCAGGGGGTACCAAGAGACCCAGTACTTC
CASSLAPRGYQETQYF
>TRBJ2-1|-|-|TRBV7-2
TGTGCCAGCAGCTTTAGCGGTAGCTCCTACAATGAGCAGTTCTTC
CASSFSGSSYNEQFF
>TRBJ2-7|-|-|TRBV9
TGTGCCAGCAGCGTCGGCGGGGAGTCCTACGAGCAGTACTTC
CASSVGGESYEQYF
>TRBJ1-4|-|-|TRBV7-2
TGTGCCAGCAGGCTTAACCCCCAGGGGGAAAAACTGTTTTTT
CASRLNPQGEKLFF
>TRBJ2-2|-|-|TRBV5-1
TGCGCCAGCAGCCTCGACCCTAACGCGAACACCGGGGAGCTGTTTTTT
CASSLDPNANTGELFF
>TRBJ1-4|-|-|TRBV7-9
TGTGCCAGCAGCTTAGAAGCAATCGCAACTAATGAAAAACTGTTTTTT
CASSLEAIATNEKLFF
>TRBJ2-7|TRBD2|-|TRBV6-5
TGTGCCAGCAGCCCCAGCGGGATAAGCTCCTACGAGCAGTACTTC
CASSPSGISSYEQYF
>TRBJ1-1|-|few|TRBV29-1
TGCAGCGTTGAACGATATGGGGGGCAGAACACTGAAGCTTTCTTT
CSVERYGGQNTEAFF